These T cell receptor beta chains were read from a single sample in a study of cytomegalovirus exposure and HLA in healthy donors. This table comes from immunoSEQ multiplex PCR, and its TCRdb copy is limited to in-frame clones, with some not included. The sample yields 75,000 to 95,000 clones, about 96% seen once. The sequenced sample was PBMCs. These receptors all come from a man younger than 35 in good health and CMV-seronegative. The CDR3 runs from the conserved cysteine through the conserved F or W. The D gene is left open where the match is weak. Size values are once, few and many counts, or a class for expanded clones, and some rows have none.

TRBV28	18	TRBJ2-6	.	.	CASSLLRIDSSGANVLTF	TGTGCCAGCAGTTTACTACGGATTGACAGCTCTGGGGCCAACGTCCTGACTTTC
TRBV19	14	TRBJ1-1	.	.	CASSTSIYRVEAFF	TGTGCCAGTAGTACCTCGATCTACAGGGTTGAAGCTTTCTTT
TRBV27	14	TRBJ1-4	.	.	CASTRLATNEKLFF	TGTGCCAGCACGAGACTTGCAACTAATGAAAAACTGTTTTTT
TRBV7-9	10	TRBJ2-1	.	.	CASQYNEQFF	TGTGCCAGCCAGTACAATGAGCAGTTCTTC
TRBV28	16	TRBJ1-2	.	.	CASSFHQQGAGYGYTF	TGTGCCAGCAGTTTTCACCAACAAGGGGCCGGCTATGGCTACACCTTC
TRBV13	15	TRBJ1-2	.	TRBD1	CASSLDGTGLYGYTF	TGTGCCAGCAGCTTAGACGGGACAGGGCTCTATGGCTACACCTTC
TRBV6-6	11	TRBJ1-1	few	.	CASSAEGEAFF	TGTGCCAGCAGTGCAGAGGGAGAAGCTTTCTTT
TRBV10-2	13	TRBJ2-7	.	.	CASRASDPGKQYF	TGCGCCAGCAGAGCTAGCGATCCAGGCAAGCAGTACTTC
TRBV5-1	15	TRBJ1-3	.	.	CASSSFPRTGNTIYF	TGCGCCAGCAGCTCCTTCCCTAGAACCGGAAACACCATATATTTT
TRBV5-1	14	TRBJ2-1	.	.	CASSFRGSYNEQFF	TGCGCCAGCAGCTTCCGGGGTTCCTACAATGAGCAGTTCTTC
TRBV7-3	15	TRBJ2-1	.	TRBD2	CASSLGLAGVREQFF	TGTGCCAGCAGCTTAGGGCTAGCGGGAGTTCGTGAGCAGTTCTTC
TRBV4-1	14	TRBJ1-2	.	.	CASSQDPGRDGYTF	TGCGCCAGCAGCCAAGATCCAGGAAGAGACGGCTACACCTTC
TRBV19	14	TRBJ1-1	.	.	CASSIISTGYEAFF	TGTGCCAGTAGTATAATTTCGACAGGCTATGAAGCTTTCTTT
TRBV5-1	15	TRBJ1-4	.	.	CASRLWDTSNEKLFF	TGCGCCAGCAGATTATGGGACACCTCTAATGAAAAACTGTTTTTT
TRBV27	12	TRBJ2-2	.	.	CASKGDTGELFF	TGTGCCAGCAAGGGGGACACCGGGGAGCTGTTTTTT
TRBV28	13	TRBJ1-2	.	.	CASSSRSHTGYTF	TGTGCCAGCAGTTCCCGGTCCCATACCGGCTACACCTTC
TRBV15	13	TRBJ2-7	.	TRBD2	CATSSGRTHEQYF	TGTGCCACCAGTAGCGGGAGGACCCACGAGCAGTACTTC
TRBV9	16	TRBJ2-1	.	TRBD2	CASSADPGGSYNEQFF	TGTGCCAGCAGCGCAGACCCGGGGGGCTCCTACAATGAGCAGTTCTTC
TRBV7-9	17	TRBJ2-3	.	TRBD1	CASSLGTGGPNTDTQYF	TGTGCCAGCAGCTTAGGAACAGGGGGTCCCAACACAGATACGCAGTATTTT
TRBV2	12	TRBJ2-3	.	.	CASSGLTDTQYF	TGTGCCAGCAGTGGGCTCACAGATACGCAGTATTTT
TRBV6-6	16	TRBJ1-5	.	.	CASSFLGPGAGQPQHF	TGTGCCAGCAGTTTCCTGGGACCAGGGGCGGGTCAGCCCCAGCATTTT
TRBV30	12	TRBJ1-5	once	.	CAWSLEDQPQHF	TGTGCCTGGAGTCTCGAGGATCAGCCCCAGCATTTT
TRBV5-6	17	TRBJ2-1	.	TRBD1	CASSLVGFGTGYNEQFF	TGTGCCAGCAGCTTGGTTGGATTTGGGACAGGGTACAATGAGCAGTTCTTC
TRBV7-2	19	TRBJ2-6	.	TRBD1	CASSLVGDRSYSGANVLTF	TGTGCCAGCAGCTTAGTAGGGGACAGAAGCTACTCTGGGGCCAACGTCCTGACTTTC
TRBV6-1	15	TRBJ1-5	once	TRBD1	CASSAAGTVNQPQHF	TGTGCCAGCAGTGCCGCCGGGACAGTCAATCAGCCCCAGCATTTT
TRBV2	18	TRBJ1-2	.	TRBD1	CASRGDRVPVRFGYGYTF	TGTGCCAGCAGGGGAGACAGGGTCCCTGTTCGTTTTGGGTATGGCTACACCTTC
TRBV7-6	18	TRBJ1-1	.	.	CASSLGGFDRPLNTEAFF	TGTGCCAGCAGCTTAGGAGGGTTTGACAGGCCACTGAACACTGAAGCTTTCTTT
TRBV2	11	TRBJ1-1	.	.	CASQGNTEAFF	TGTGCCAGCCAGGGGAACACTGAAGCTTTCTTT
TRBV4-1	17	TRBJ2-2	.	.	CASSQVWGGPNTGELFF	TGCGCCAGCAGCCAAGTCTGGGGGGGCCCGAACACCGGGGAGCTGTTTTTT
TRBV11-2	14	TRBJ1-1	.	.	CASSLAGGPTEAFF	TGTGCCAGCAGCTTAGCAGGAGGGCCCACTGAAGCTTTCTTT
TRBV28	14	TRBJ2-5	.	TRBD2	CASSSGSGIQTQYF	TGTGCCAGCTCGTCGGGTAGCGGGATTCAGACCCAGTACTTC
TRBV28	15	TRBJ1-5	.	.	CASRPGQYSNQPQHF	TGTGCCAGCAGACCAGGACAGTATAGCAATCAGCCCCAGCATTTT
TRBV5-1	15	TRBJ2-5	.	.	CASSGNSGKQETQYF	TGCGCCAGCAGCGGAAATAGCGGAAAACAAGAGACCCAGTACTTC
TRBV11-3	14	TRBJ2-5	.	.	CASSLDLSEETQYF	TGTGCCAGCAGCTTAGATCTGTCAGAAGAGACCCAGTACTTC
TRBV6-5	15	TRBJ2-1	.	.	CASSYGLSAYNEQFF	TGTGCCAGCAGTTACGGTTTATCGGCCTACAATGAGCAGTTCTTC
TRBV5-1	15	TRBJ1-5	.	.	CASSSTGGSNQPQHF	TGCGCCAGCAGCTCGACCGGGGGTAGCAATCAGCCCCAGCATTTT
TRBV5-4	13	TRBJ1-1	.	.	CASSPPGIAEAFF	TGTGCCAGCAGCCCACCAGGGATCGCTGAAGCTTTCTTT
TRBV28	16	TRBJ2-5	.	TRBD2	CASSFPGAGGKETQYF	TGTGCCAGCAGTTTCCCCGGAGCGGGAGGTAAAGAGACCCAGTACTTC
TRBV28	14	TRBJ2-7	.	TRBD2	CASSFPSGSYEQYF	TGTGCCAGCAGTTTCCCTAGCGGGTCCTACGAGCAGTACTTC
TRBV27	15	TRBJ2-1	.	TRBD2	CASSPSGADYNEQFF	TGTGCCAGCAGTCCTAGCGGGGCCGATTACAATGAGCAGTTCTTC
TRBV6-1	15	TRBJ2-7	.	TRBD2	CASSEDQTSYDEQYF	TGTGCCAGCAGTGAAGACCAGACTAGCTACGACGAGCAGTACTTC
TRBV6-1	15	TRBJ2-2	.	TRBD2	CASSELAGVTGELFF	TGTGCCAGCAGTGAACTAGCGGGGGTCACCGGGGAGCTGTTTTTT
TRBV10-2	18	TRBJ2-5	.	TRBD2	CASSTPGLAGWVEETQYF	TGCGCCAGCAGTACTCCGGGACTAGCGGGGTGGGTGGAAGAGACCCAGTACTTC
TRBV19	14	TRBJ1-2	.	.	CATNSGIGHYGYTF	TGTGCCACCAATAGCGGGATTGGTCACTATGGCTACACCTTC
TRBV6-1	15	TRBJ2-1	.	.	CASSVGLLSYNEQFF	TGTGCCAGCAGTGTGGGACTGCTCTCCTACAATGAGCAGTTCTTC
TRBV18	15	TRBJ2-1	once	TRBD2	CASSPGASGSGEQFF	TGTGCCAGCTCACCAGGGGCTAGCGGGAGTGGCGAGCAGTTCTTC
TRBV6-5	15	TRBJ2-1	.	.	CASSYQGLSDNEQFF	TGTGCCAGCAGTTATCAGGGTCTAAGCGACAATGAGCAGTTCTTC
TRBV29-1	14	TRBJ1-5	.	TRBD1	CSVMTGTSNQPQHF	TGCAGCGTTATGACAGGGACTAGCAATCAGCCCCAGCATTTT
TRBV5-1	12	TRBJ1-2	.	.	CASSLVGFGYTF	TGCGCCAGCAGCCTGGTCGGGTTCGGCTACACCTTC
TRBV4-3	15	TRBJ1-3	.	.	CASSQGRSSGNTIYF	TGCGCCAGCAGCCAAGGTCGGTCCTCTGGAAACACCATATATTTT
TRBV6-5	13	TRBJ1-2	.	.	CASSQTWPAGYTF	TGTGCCAGCAGTCAGACATGGCCCGCTGGCTACACCTTC
TRBV5-1	17	TRBJ2-7	.	TRBD2	CASSLSVGTSGSYEQYF	TGCGCCAGCAGCTTGTCGGTAGGGACTAGCGGGAGCTACGAGCAGTACTTC
TRBV2	13	TRBJ1-2	.	TRBD1	CASRGTGLYGYTF	TGTGCCAGCAGGGGGACAGGTTTATATGGCTACACCTTC
TRBV2	15	TRBJ2-1	once	TRBD1	CASRGQGKGYNEQFF	TGTGCCAGCAGAGGACAGGGGAAGGGGTACAATGAGCAGTTCTTC